The entry below describes one TCR beta chain. The antigen remains unidentified. Germline V gene data show CDR1 as MDHEN and CDR2 as SYDVKM. This CDR3 has 11 amino acids. All TRB cDNA libraries came from 5' RACE performed with UMI labels. Reprocessing the 5' RACE reads, TCRdb reports a single entry for every CDR3 protein and omits DNA. This repertoire includes 40,000 to 50,000 distinct CDR3 sequences. This sample was taken from a study of CXCR3-negative and CXCR3-positive naive CD8 T cells. Notes on the study in general: Diversity proved comparably high across both naive subsets and much lower in memory CD8+ cells. TRB CDR3 properties indicated TCR strength, while surface CD5 was similar across naive subsets.

The chain carries TRBV28 and TRBJ1-4; TCRdb calls TRBD1, which cannot be checked without DNA. The receptor was derived from a human donor in good health. Some clones in this sample may be carry-over from other donors' samples. The sequenced material came from naive CXCR3- CD8+ T cells from blood. Subset denoted: CD45RO-CCR7+CD27+CD95- naive CD8+ T cells lacking CXCR3 (TNR3-). CDR3: CASSPGTGVFF.